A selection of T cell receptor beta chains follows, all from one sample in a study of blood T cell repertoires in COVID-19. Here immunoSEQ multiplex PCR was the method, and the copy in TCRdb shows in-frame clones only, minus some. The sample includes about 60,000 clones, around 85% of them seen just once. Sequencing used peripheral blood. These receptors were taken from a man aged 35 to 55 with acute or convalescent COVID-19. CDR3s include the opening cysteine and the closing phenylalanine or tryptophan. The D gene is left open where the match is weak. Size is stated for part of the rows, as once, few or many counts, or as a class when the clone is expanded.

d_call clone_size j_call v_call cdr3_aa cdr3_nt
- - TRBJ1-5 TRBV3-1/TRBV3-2 CASSQGTLQPQHF TGTGCCAGCAGCCAAGGGACTCTTCAGCCCCAGCATTTT
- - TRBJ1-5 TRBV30 CAWSEEAHQPQHF TGTGCCTGGAGTGAGGAGGCCCATCAGCCCCAGCATTTT
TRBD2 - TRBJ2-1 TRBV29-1 CSVDSTSGGLSYNEQFF TGCAGCGTTGACTCGACTAGCGGGGGGCTATCCTACAATGAGCAGTTCTTC
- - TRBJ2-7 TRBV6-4 CASKAGQQGTYEQYF TGTGCCAGCAAAGCGGGACAACAGGGAACCTACGAGCAGTACTTC
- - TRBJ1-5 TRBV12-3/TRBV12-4 CASSQGGYQPQHF TGTGCCAGCAGTCAGGGAGGCTATCAGCCCCAGCATTTT
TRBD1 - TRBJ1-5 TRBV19 CASRVDRGNQPQHF TGTGCCAGTAGGGTAGACAGGGGCAATCAGCCCCAGCATTTT
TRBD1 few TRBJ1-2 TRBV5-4 CASSLDRGGGYTF TGTGCCAGCAGCCTTGACAGGGGTGGTGGCTACACCTTC
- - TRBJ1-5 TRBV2 CASSVLREDQPQHF TGTGCCAGCAGTGTGTTAAGGGAGGATCAGCCCCAGCATTTT
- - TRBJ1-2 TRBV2 CASRKLLDSETYGYTF TGTGCCAGCAGGAAACTACTTGACAGTGAGACCTATGGCTACACCTTC
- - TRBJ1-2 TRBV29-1 CSVHPGTEYGYTF TGCAGCGTGCACCCCGGGACTGAGTATGGCTACACCTTC
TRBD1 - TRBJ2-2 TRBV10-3 CAISESYGTGRTGELFF TGTGCCATCAGTGAGTCCTACGGGACAGGGAGGACCGGGGAGCTGTTTTTT
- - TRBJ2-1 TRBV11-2 CASSRGTASNEQFF TGTGCCAGCAGCCGAGGGACTGCTAGCAATGAGCAGTTCTTC
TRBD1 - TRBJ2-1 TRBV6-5 CASSRGGRDRQVF TGTGCCAGCAGTCGAGGTGGCCGGGACAGGCAGGTCTTC
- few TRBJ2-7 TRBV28 CASSSTRNRYF TGTGCCAGCAGTTCTACGCGTAATCGGTACTTC
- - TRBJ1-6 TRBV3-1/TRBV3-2 CASSSRGGNSPLHF TGTGCCAGCAGCTCCCGGGGGGGGAATTCACCCCTCCACTTT
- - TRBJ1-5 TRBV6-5 CASNSGLSQPQHF TGTGCCAGCAACTCAGGGTTGAGTCAGCCCCAGCATTTT
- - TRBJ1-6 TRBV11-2 CASSQANSPLHF TGTGCCAGCAGCCAAGCGAATTCACCCCTCCACTTT
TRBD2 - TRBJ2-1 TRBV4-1 CASSQVGLAAVIEQFF TGCGCCAGCAGCCAAGTTGGACTAGCGGCCGTTATTGAGCAGTTCTTC
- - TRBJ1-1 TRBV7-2 CASSLGQAINTEAFF TGTGCCAGCAGCTTAGGACAGGCGATTAACACTGAAGCTTTCTTT
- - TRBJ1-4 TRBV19 CASILPSGGKLFF TGTGCCAGTATCCTCCCATCGGGGGGAAAACTGTTTTTT
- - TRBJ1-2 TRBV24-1 CATSDSVNYGYTF TGTGCCACCAGTGATTCGGTAAACTATGGCTACACCTTC
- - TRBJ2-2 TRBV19 CASKGQTTITGELFF TGTGCCAGTAAAGGACAGACAACTATCACCGGGGAGCTGTTTTTT
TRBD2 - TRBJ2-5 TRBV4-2 CASSRLAGTETQYF TGTGCCAGCAGCAGACTAGCGGGCACAGAGACCCAGTACTTC
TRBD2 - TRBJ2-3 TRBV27 CASSLAAGGDTQYF TGTGCCAGCAGTTTAGCCGCGGGGGGGGATACGCAGTATTTT
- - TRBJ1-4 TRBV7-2 CASSLIGRSTNEKLFF TGTGCCAGCAGCTTAATTGGGCGCTCAACTAATGAAAAACTGTTTTTT
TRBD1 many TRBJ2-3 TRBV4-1 CASSKGQAVSTDTQYF TGCGCCAGCAGCAAGGGACAGGCTGTAAGCACAGATACGCAGTATTTT
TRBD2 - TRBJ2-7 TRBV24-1 CATSDQTSGARQYF TGTGCCACCAGTGATCAGACTAGCGGGGCTCGGCAGTACTTC
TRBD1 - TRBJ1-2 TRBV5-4 CASSLGGQGDYTF TGTGCCAGCAGCTTGGGGGGACAGGGAGACTACACCTTC
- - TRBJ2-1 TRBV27 CAKVGAIGNEQFF TGTGCCAAAGTGGGGGCCATAGGGAATGAGCAGTTCTTC
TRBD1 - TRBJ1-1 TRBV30 CAWSAETGRGNTEAFF TGTGCCTGGAGTGCAGAGACAGGGCGAGGAAACACTGAAGCTTTCTTT
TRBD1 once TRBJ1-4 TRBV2 CAISSGDSEGEKLFF TGTGCCATCTCTTCGGGGGACAGTGAGGGGGAAAAACTGTTTTTT
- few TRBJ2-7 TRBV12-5 CASGLSLTAAEQYF TGTGCTAGTGGTTTGTCCCTCACTGCTGCCGAGCAGTACTTC
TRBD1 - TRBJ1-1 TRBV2 CASSRQGATNTEAFF TGTGCCAGCAGTCGACAGGGGGCGACGAACACTGAAGCTTTCTTT
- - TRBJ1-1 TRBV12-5 CASGLFQGTEAFF TGTGCTAGTGGTTTGTTTCAGGGGACTGAAGCTTTCTTT
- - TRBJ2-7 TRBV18 CASSTGTRDEQYF TGTGCCAGCTCTACAGGGACGAGGGACGAGCAGTACTTC
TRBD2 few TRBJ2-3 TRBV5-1 CASSSVAGTSTDTQYF TGCGCCAGCAGCTCAGTAGCGGGGACTAGCACAGATACGCAGTATTTT
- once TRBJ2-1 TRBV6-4 CASSESRSSYNEQFF TGTGCCAGCAGTGAATCGAGGAGTTCCTACAATGAGCAGTTCTTC
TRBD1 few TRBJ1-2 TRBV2 CASRRDRGPYGYTF TGTGCCAGCAGACGGGACAGGGGACCCTATGGCTACACCTTC
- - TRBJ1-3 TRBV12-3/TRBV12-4 CASGEGTIYF TGTGCCAGCGGCGAGGGCACCATATATTTT
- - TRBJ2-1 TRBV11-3 CASSSAGPSYNEQFF TGTGCCAGCAGCTCGGCGGGTCCTTCCTACAATGAGCAGTTCTTC
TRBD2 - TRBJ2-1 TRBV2 CASSDDQGGYNEQFF TGTGCCAGCAGTGACGACCAGGGAGGGTACAATGAGCAGTTCTTC
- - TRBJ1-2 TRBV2 CASSEIRAGRSYGYTF TGTGCCAGCAGTGAAATCCGGGCAGGGCGGTCCTATGGCTACACCTTC
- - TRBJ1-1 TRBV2 CASSERGNTEAFF TGTGCCAGCAGTGAAAGGGGGAACACTGAAGCTTTCTTT
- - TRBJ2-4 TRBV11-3 CASTGLENIQYF TGTGCCAGCACAGGGTTGGAAAACATTCAGTACTTC
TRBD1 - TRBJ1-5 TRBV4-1 CASSLRDSRYQPQHF TGCGCCAGCAGCTTAAGGGACAGTCGATACCAGCCCCAGCATTTT
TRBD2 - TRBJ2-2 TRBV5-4 CASSSTSGGYTGELFF TGTGCCAGCAGCTCCACTAGCGGGGGCTACACCGGGGAGCTGTTTTTT
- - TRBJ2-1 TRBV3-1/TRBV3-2 CASTVQGYEQFF TGTGCCAGCACCGTCCAGGGGTATGAGCAGTTCTTC
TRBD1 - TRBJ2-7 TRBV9 CASSLGTGGTYEQYF TGTGCCAGCAGCCTCGGGACAGGGGGAACCTACGAGCAGTACTTC
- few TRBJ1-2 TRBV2 CASSQTESYGYTF TGTGCCAGCAGTCAGACTGAAAGCTATGGCTACACCTTC
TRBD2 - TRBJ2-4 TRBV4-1 CASSQGTSGGARNIQYF TGCGCCAGCAGCCAAGGGACTAGCGGGGGGGCCCGGAACATTCAGTACTTC
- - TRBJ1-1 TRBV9 CASSVAVNTEAFF TGTGCCAGCAGCGTAGCGGTGAACACTGAAGCTTTCTTT
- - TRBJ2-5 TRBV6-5 CASSYSGGPLETQYF TGTGCCAGCAGTTACTCGGGGGGGCCGTTAGAGACCCAGTACTTC
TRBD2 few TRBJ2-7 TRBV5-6 CASSSLITSGGYEQYF TGTGCCAGCAGCTCGCTTATAACTAGCGGGGGTTACGAGCAGTACTTC
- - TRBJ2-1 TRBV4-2 CASSQDQQGREQFF TGTGCCAGCAGCCAAGATCAACAGGGTAGGGAGCAGTTCTTC